The source of this TCR beta chain is a study of blood T cell repertoires in COVID-19. Study context: T cells, B-cell-depleted T cells, or PBMCs provided the cDNA or gDNA that served as material.

Per the original data handling: Amplified reference gene primers provided the basis for estimating nucleated cell counts. TCRdb's table, derived via immunoSEQ multiplex PCR, lists solely in-frame clones and lacks some. Clone size and the V and J calls come from that table; the DNA yielded D and trimming. The data contain 300,000 to 400,000 clones, around 90% of them singletons. During active infection, Seattle patients enrolled and were then monitored through disease. The CDR3 runs to 16 residues. Trimming shortened V by 3 bases and J by 2 bases, and 15 bases separated the two germline ends. CDR1 is SGDLS and CDR2 is YYNGEE in the germline V gene.

The receptor was derived from a man between 25 and 39 years old with COVID-19, enrolled during active disease. Specimen: peripheral blood. V and J are TRBV9 and TRBJ2-1; D is perhaps TRBD2 (5 bases). In DNA form, the CDR3 reads TGTGCCAGCAGCGGTGGACTCCTTTTGGCCTACAATGAGCAGTTCTTC. Protein sequence: CASSGGLLLAYNEQFF.